These 21 T cell receptor beta chains were sequenced from one sample in a study of blood T cell repertoires in COVID-19 (dated by TCRdb to about 2020). The library was prepared using the immunoSEQ multiplex PCR assay. TCRdb carries this immuneACCESS record with in-frame sequences only. Its versions omit some clonotypes, under half of them owing to an unresolved V gene in the studies checked, with the rest unexplained. The sample includes 100,000 to 150,000 clones, with 87% observed a single time. The ten largest account for 2% to 2.5% of the sample. The sample was peripheral blood. Every receptor here comes from a middle-aged man with active COVID-19.

The V call is TRBV19, the J call TRBJ1-6; no clear D gene. CDR1 LNHDA and CDR2 SQIVND come from the germline V gene (reference sequence). The V end was cut by 4 bases, the J end by 12 bases, with 10 bases between. The CDR3 loop spans 12 amino acids. CDR3 protein: CASSRGPQPLHF. For the CDR3, the DNA is TGTGCCAGTAGTAGAGGCCCCCAACCCCTCCACTTT.

The chain recombines TRBV15 with TRBJ2-7; TRBD2 is a possible D gene (7 bases). The CDR3 is made up of 14 amino acids. Trimming pared 5 bases from V and 5 bases from J, leaving 16 bases between. Looked up from germline, CDR1 is LNHNV and CDR2 is YYDKDF (reference sequence). Here the CDR3 DNA reads TGTGCCACCAGCGGGGGGGGCGCGTGGAACGAGCAGTACTTC. It specifies CATSGGGAWNEQYF.

The chain is built from TRBV7-2 and TRBJ1-1, with 11 bases that match TRBD1. The CDR3 runs to 17 residues. V shed 3 bases and J 10 bases; nucleotides not matched to a gene: 16. Germline V lookup: CDR1 SGHTA, CDR2 FQGNSA. The CDR3 DNA reads as TGTGCCAGCAGCTTGACCCCCACGGGGACAGGGGGTGTTTCAGCTTTCTTT. Protein: CASSLTPTGTGGVSAFF. The full variable domain, in which reference TRBV7-2 and TRBJ1-1 provide the parts outside the CDR3, is GAGVSQSPSNKVTEKGKDVELRCDPISGHTALYWYRQSLGQGLEFLIYFQGNSAPDKSGLPSDRFSAERTGGSVSTLTIQRTQQEDSAVYLCASSLTPTGTGGVSAFFGQGTRLTVV.

The chain is built from TRBV7-9 and TRBJ2-1, with 10 bases lining up with TRBD2. The CDR3 covers 16 residues. Germline CDR1 reads SEHNR; CDR2 reads FQNEAQ (reference sequence). V lost 5 bases, J lost 0 bases, and 4 bases stayed unmatched. The CDR3 DNA follows: TGTGCCAGCAGCCAGCCTAGCGGGGGCTCCTACAATGAGCAGTTCTTC. It yields the protein CASSQPSGGSYNEQFF.

Of note for this clone: Mismatch with germline at one junction end may stem from a read error. The rearrangement uses TRBV7-7 and TRBJ2-2; D possibly corresponds to TRBD1 (6 bases). Germline CDR1 reads SSHAT; CDR2 reads FNYEAQ (reference sequence). This CDR3 is 13 amino acids long. The CDR3 spells CASSTQGSGELFF. CDR3 sequence (DNA): TGTGCTAGCAGTACCCAGGGGTCCGGGGAGCTGTTTTTT.

This rearrangement joins TRBV6-5 to TRBJ1-1, with D possibly being TRBD1 (5 bases). V was clipped by 5 bases and J by 8 bases, with 9 bases between them. The length of the CDR3 is 11 residues. CDR1 and CDR2 from the germline V gene are MNHEY and SVGAGI. CDR3 sequence reads: CASSRGGEAFF. In DNA form, the CDR3 reads TGTGCCAGCAGTCGGGGGGGGGAAGCTTTCTTT.

The chain is built from TRBV6-5 and TRBJ1-1; TRBD1 matches at 9 bases. This CDR3 has 15 amino acids. Germline assignment: CDR1 MNHEY and CDR2 SVGAGI. V shed 8 bases and J 4 bases; nucleotides not matched to a gene: 11. Here the CDR3 reads CASQRPRQGGTEAFF. The CDR3 coding sequence is TGTGCCAGCCAAAGGCCCCGACAGGGGGGCACTGAAGCTTTCTTT.

Of note for this clone: Other DNA sequences within the sample encode an identical CDR3. The V and J genes are TRBV6-6 and TRBJ1-2; TRBD1 matches 7 bases. Trimming cost V 4 bases and J 2 bases; bases outside gene matches: 1. This CDR3 has 13 residues. Looked up from germline, CDR1 is MNHNY and CDR2 is SVGAGI (reference sequence). As DNA, the CDR3 is TGTGCCAGCAGTTTACAGGGGAACTATGGCTACACCTTC. Translation gives CASSLQGNYGYTF.

The chain recombines TRBV6-5 with TRBJ1-2; D is undetermined. The V and J ends lost 7 bases and 4 bases respectively, with 10 bases between them. The CDR3 is 12 residues long. Per germline, CDR1 MNHEY and CDR2 SVGAGI. CDR3 DNA sequence: TGTGCCAGCAAGAAACCAGTCTATGGCTACACCTTC. Its protein product is CASKKPVYGYTF.

The chain has TRBV5-1 and TRBJ2-7; tentative D call: TRBD2 (6 bases). The CDR3 contains 13 residues. Trimming took 1 base from V and 1 from J, leaving 6 bases between them. The germline V gene encodes CDR1 SGHRS and CDR2 YFSETQ. CDR3: CASSLRESYEQYF. CDR3 DNA sequence: TGCGCCAGCAGCTTGCGGGAGTCCTACGAGCAGTACTTC. Supplemented by reference TRBV5-1 and TRBJ2-7, the full variable domain reads KAGVTQTPRYLIKTRGQQVTLSCSPISGHRSVSWYQQTPGQGLQFLFEYFSETQRNKGNFPGRFSGRQFSNSRSEMNVSTLELGDSALYLCASSLRESYEQYFGPGTRLTVT.

V gene TRBV4-1 combines with J gene TRBJ1-2; 7 positions match TRBD1. The CDR3 runs to 13 residues. Germline lookup yields CDR1 MGHRA and CDR2 YSYEKL. With 1 base clipped from V and 9 bases from J, the junction kept 5 bases outside the gene matches. This chain's CDR3 is CASSQAGDRRYTF. The CDR3, as DNA: TGCGCCAGCAGCCAAGCCGGGGACAGACGCTACACCTTC.

The chain uses TRBV11-3 and TRBJ2-5, with TRBD1 as a possible D gene (5 bases). The CDR3 consists of 17 residues. With 6 bases removed from V and 2 bases from J, the gap between germline ends came to 22 bases. Germline V gene sequence: CDR1 SGHNT, CDR2 YENEEA. The CDR3 sequence: CASRSQHPWTRQETQYF. Written as DNA, the CDR3 is TGTGCCAGCAGGTCCCAGCATCCGTGGACAAGACAAGAGACCCAGTACTTC.

This clone was observed once. The chain combines TRBV3-1 (or the pseudogene TRBV3-2) with TRBJ1-5; the D gene is possibly TRBD1 (5 bases). The V gene's germline CDR1 is LGHDT and CDR2 YNNKEL (reference sequence). Between the trimmed V and J ends, which lost 3 bases and 0 bases, there was a span of 6 bases. The CDR3 covers 14 residues. The CDR3 DNA is TGTGCCAGCAGCCACGGGGGTAGCAATCAGCCCCAGCATTTT. Translation gives CASSHGGSNQPQHF.

Here the CDR3 DNA reads TGTGCCAGCAGCCTAGACAGGGGGAACACTGAAGCTTTCTTT. This encodes CASSLDRGNTEAFF. This sequence joins TRBV5-4 and TRBJ1-1; 8 bases align to TRBD1. V dropped 4 bases and J dropped 1; count of bases not matched to a gene: 3. This CDR3 has 14 residues. Germline CDR1 SGHNT, CDR2 YYREEE (reference sequence).

Here the CDR3 reads CSASQTYEQYF. The CDR3 nucleotides read TGCAGTGCTAGCCAAACCTACGAGCAGTACTTC. The J gene is TRBJ2-7, the V gene TRBV20-1; D gene uncertain. The germline CDR1 and CDR2 sequences are DFQATT and SNEGSKA (reference sequence). Trimming shortened V by 3 bases and J by 2 bases, and 5 bases separated the two germline ends. The CDR3 totals 11 residues.

CDR3 sequence: CASSRSTGGNTGELFF. CDR3 in DNA: TGTGCCAGCAGTCGCTCGACAGGGGGAAACACCGGGGAGCTGTTTTTT. The rearrangement uses TRBV6-6 and TRBJ2-2; TRBD1 aligns across 9 bases. The germline V gene has CDR1 MNHNY and CDR2 SVGAGI (reference sequence). This CDR3 region has 16 residues. Trimming removed 5 bases from V and 2 bases from J; junction bases left unmatched: 6.

The chain carries TRBV11-2 and TRBJ2-3, with D perhaps TRBD2 (7 bases). The CDR3 sequence is 16 residues long. Germline loops: CDR1 SGHAT, CDR2 FQNNGV. Trimming removed 5 bases at V and 2 bases at J, with 17 bases between. CDR3 bases: TGTGCCAGCAGCCGAACTGGGGGGGCTGTCACAGATACGCAGTATTTT. Its protein product is CASSRTGGAVTDTQYF.

This chain connects TRBV18 to TRBJ2-5; no definite D call. Trimming stripped 1 base from V and 5 bases from J, with 8 bases between. This CDR3 has 13 amino acids. Per germline, CDR1 KGHSH and CDR2 LQKENI. CDR3 in DNA: TGTGCCAGCTCACCACTGGTTCAGGAGACCCAGTACTTC. Translating it yields CASSPLVQETQYF.

This clone was counted once. The genes are TRBV5-6 and TRBJ2-1; 11 positions match TRBD1. V shed 2 bases and J 7 bases; nucleotides not matched to a gene: 5. Germline CDR1 SGHDT, CDR2 YYEEEE. The CDR3 runs 15 residues. In nucleotides, the CDR3 is TGTGCCAGCAGCTTTTTGGGGACAGGGGGGAATGAGCAGTTCTTC. The encoded protein is CASSFLGTGGNEQFF.

The chain employs TRBV6-5 and TRBJ1-2, with no clear D. The CDR3 extends over 13 amino acids. The V gene lost 5 bases and the J gene lost 2 bases, with 9 bases spanning the gap. Per the germline V gene, CDR1 is MNHEY and CDR2 is SVGAGI. CDR3 nucleotide sequence: TGTGCCAGCAGTCCCGCGGTAAACTATGGCTACACCTTC. This gives the protein CASSPAVNYGYTF.

This clone was seen once. V is TRBV5-5 and J is TRBJ2-3; TRBD1 agrees at 7 bases. V shed 5 bases and J 2 bases; nucleotides not matched to a gene: 2. This CDR3 is built from 13 residues. Germline V gives CDR1 SGHKS, CDR2 YYEKEE (reference sequence). For the CDR3, the DNA is TGTGCCAGCAGGGGGACAGCCACAGATACGCAGTATTTT. It translates to CASRGTATDTQYF.